The source of this T cell receptor beta chain is a study of blood T cell repertoires in COVID-19. For the study at large: Samples came from the United States, Italy and Spain, spanning acute and convalescent COVID-19. The cDNA or gDNA used as material had been derived from T cells, B-cell-depleted T cells, or PBMCs.

This CDR3 contains 13 residues. Trimming took 7 bases from V and 5 from J; bases not matched to a gene: 2. Seattle researchers signed up patients amid active infection and tracked them longitudinally. Assay: immunoSEQ multiplex PCR; the TCRdb copy retains only in-frame clones and omits some. The sample contains approximately 250,000 clones, 86% of which appear only once. The chain carries TRBV12-3 or TRBV12-4 and TRBJ1-6; 7 bases match TRBD1. This clonotype was obtained from a woman in her seventies with COVID-19, enrolled during active disease. Sample: peripheral blood. CDR3 residues: CASTDRDNSPLHF. CDR3 bases: TGTGCCAGCACCGACAGGGATAATTCACCCCTCCACTTT.